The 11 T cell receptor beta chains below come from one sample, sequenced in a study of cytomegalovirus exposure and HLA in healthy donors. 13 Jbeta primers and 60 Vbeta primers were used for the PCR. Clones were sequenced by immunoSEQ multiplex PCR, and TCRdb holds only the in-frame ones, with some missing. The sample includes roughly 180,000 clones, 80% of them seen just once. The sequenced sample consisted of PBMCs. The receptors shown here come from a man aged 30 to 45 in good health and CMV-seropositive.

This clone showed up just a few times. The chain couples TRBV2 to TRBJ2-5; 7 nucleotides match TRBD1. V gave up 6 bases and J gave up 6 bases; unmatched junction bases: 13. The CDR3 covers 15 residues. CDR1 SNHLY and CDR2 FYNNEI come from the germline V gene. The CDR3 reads CASSRDSSRPQTQYF. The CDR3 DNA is TGTGCCAGCAGCCGGGACAGTTCTCGGCCCCAGACCCAGTACTTC.

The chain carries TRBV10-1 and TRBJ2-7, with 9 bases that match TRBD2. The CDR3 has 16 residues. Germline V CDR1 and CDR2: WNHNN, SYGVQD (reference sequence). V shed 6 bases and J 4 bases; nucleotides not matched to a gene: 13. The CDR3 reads CASSQALVAGAYEQYF. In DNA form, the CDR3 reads TGCGCCAGCAGCCAAGCCTTGGTAGCGGGAGCTTACGAGCAGTACTTC.

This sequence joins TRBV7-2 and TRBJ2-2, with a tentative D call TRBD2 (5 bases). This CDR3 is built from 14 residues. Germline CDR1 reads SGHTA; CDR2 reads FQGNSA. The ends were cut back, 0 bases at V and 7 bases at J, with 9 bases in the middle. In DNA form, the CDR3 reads TGTGCCAGCAGCTTAGCGGTGGGGAGCGGGGAGCTGTTTTTT. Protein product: CASSLAVGSGELFF. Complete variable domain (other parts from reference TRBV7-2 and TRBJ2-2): GAGVSQSPSNKVTEKGKDVELRCDPISGHTALYWYRQSLGQGLEFLIYFQGNSAPDKSGLPSDRFSAERTGGSVSTLTIQRTQQEDSAVYLCASSLAVGSGELFFGEGSRLTVL.

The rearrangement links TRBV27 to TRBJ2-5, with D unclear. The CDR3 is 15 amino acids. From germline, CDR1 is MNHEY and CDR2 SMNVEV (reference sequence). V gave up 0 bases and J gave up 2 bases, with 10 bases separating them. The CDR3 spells CASSLSRLDQETQYF. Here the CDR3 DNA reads TGTGCCAGCAGTTTATCCCGACTGGATCAAGAGACCCAGTACTTC.

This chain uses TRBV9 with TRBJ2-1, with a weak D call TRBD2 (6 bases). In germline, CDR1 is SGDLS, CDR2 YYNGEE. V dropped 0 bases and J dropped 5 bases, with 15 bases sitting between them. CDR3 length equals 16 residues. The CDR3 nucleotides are TGTGCCAGCAGCGTAGCTCTACGGGAGAGAGACAATGAGCAGTTCTTC. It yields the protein CASSVALRERDNEQFF.

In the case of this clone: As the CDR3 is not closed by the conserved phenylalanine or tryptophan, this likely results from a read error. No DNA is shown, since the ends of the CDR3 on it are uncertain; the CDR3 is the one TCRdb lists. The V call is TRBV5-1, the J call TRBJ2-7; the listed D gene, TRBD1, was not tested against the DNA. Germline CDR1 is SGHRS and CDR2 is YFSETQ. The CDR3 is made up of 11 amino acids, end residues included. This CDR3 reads CASSLSPGQGS.

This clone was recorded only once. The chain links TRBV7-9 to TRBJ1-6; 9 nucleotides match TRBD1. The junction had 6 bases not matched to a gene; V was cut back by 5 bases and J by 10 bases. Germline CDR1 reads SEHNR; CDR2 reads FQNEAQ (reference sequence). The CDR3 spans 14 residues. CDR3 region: CASSPDRGESPLHF. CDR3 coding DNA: TGTGCCAGCAGCCCGGACAGGGGAGAATCACCCCTCCACTTT.

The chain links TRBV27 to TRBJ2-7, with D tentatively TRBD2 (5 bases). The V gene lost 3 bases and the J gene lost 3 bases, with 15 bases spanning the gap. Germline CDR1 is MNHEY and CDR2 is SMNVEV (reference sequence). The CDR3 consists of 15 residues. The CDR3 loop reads CASSLSRSGSYEQYF. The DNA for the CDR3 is TGTGCCAGCAGTTTGTCTCGGAGTGGGAGCTACGAGCAGTACTTC.

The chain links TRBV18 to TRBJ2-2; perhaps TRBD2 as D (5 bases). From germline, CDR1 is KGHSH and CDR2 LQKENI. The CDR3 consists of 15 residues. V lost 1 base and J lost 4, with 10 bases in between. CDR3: CASSPQTGSTGELFF. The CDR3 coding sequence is TGTGCCAGCTCACCACAAACGGGGTCCACCGGGGAGCTGTTTTTT.

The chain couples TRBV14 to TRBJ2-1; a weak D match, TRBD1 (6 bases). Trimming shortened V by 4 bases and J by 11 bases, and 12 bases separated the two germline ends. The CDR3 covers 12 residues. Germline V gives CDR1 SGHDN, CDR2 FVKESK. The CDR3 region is CASSPRGYKQFF. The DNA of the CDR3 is TGTGCCAGCAGCCCCAGGGGATATAAGCAGTTCTTC. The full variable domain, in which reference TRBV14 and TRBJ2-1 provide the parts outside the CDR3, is EAGVTQFPSHSVIEKGQTVTLRCDPISGHDNLYWYRRVMGKEIKFLLHFVKESKQDESGMPNNRFLAERTGGTYSTLKVQPAELEDSGVYFCASSPRGYKQFFGPGTRLTVL.

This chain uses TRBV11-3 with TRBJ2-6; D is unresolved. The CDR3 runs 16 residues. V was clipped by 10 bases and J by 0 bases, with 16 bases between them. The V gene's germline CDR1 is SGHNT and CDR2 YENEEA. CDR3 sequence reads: CATARSLGSGANVLTF. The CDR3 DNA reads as TGTGCCACCGCACGCTCCCTCGGCTCTGGGGCCAACGTCCTGACTTTC.